Shown below are 14 T cell receptor beta chains from a single sample sequenced in a study of T-cell memory formation after mild COVID-19. TCRdb independently ran MiXCR on the 5' RACE reads; one entry per CDR3 protein. Here the sample spans roughly 370,000 distinct CDR3 sequences, about a sixth being singletons. Sequenced input: PBMCs or a T cell subset sorted from them (not recorded which). The source is a man between 18 and 29 years old who had mild COVID-19 (a few samples of this study predate the infection). Cell type and time point are not known.

There are a few counts of this clonotype. Here the CDR3 DNA reads TGTGCCACCCGGACAGGGAATTCGGAGGAGACCCAGTACTTC. Amino acids: CATRTGNSEETQYF. This rearrangement joins TRBV6-5 to TRBJ2-5; 8 bases fit TRBD1. V gave up 10 bases and J gave up 5 bases; unmatched junction bases: 12. CDR1 and CDR2 from the germline V gene are MNHEY and SVGAGI. This CDR3 contains 14 residues.

This clonotype was picked up a small number of times. The chain recombines TRBV4-1 with TRBJ2-7; D perhaps matches TRBD1 (6 bases). V gave up 1 base and J gave up 0 bases, with 10 bases separating them. CDR1 is MGHRA, CDR2 YSYEKL, per germline. CDR3 length equals 15 residues. The CDR3 loop is CASSQGQDSSYEQYV. CDR3 nucleotide sequence: TGCGCCAGCAGCCAAGGACAGGATTCCTCCTACGAGCAGTACGTC.

V and J are TRBV7-3 and TRBJ2-3; D remains ambiguous. V gave up 8 bases and J gave up 6 bases, with 9 bases separating them. The CDR3 sequence is 11 residues long. CDR1 SGHTA and CDR2 FQGTGA come from the germline V gene. The CDR3 protein is CASSKADTQYF. The CDR3 region has the DNA TGTGCCAGCTCCAAAGCGGATACGCAGTATTTT.

The rearrangement uses TRBV20-1 and TRBJ1-5, with unresolved D. With 0 bases removed from V and 3 bases from J, the gap between germline ends came to 9 bases. Germline V gene data show CDR1 as DFQATT and CDR2 as SNEGSKA (reference sequence). The CDR3 extends over 14 amino acids. CDR3 region: CSARDPTDNQPQHF. The CDR3 DNA is TGCAGTGCTAGAGATCCAACAGACAATCAGCCCCAGCATTTT.

This chain uses TRBV4-2 with TRBJ2-4; possible D gene TRBD2, 5 bases. V was trimmed by 4 bases and J by 7 bases, leaving 5 bases between them. This CDR3 region has 11 residues. CDR1 and CDR2 from the germline V gene are LGHNA and YNFKEQ. The CDR3 loop is CASSRGNIQYF. Here the CDR3 DNA reads TGTGCCAGCAGCCGAGGGAACATTCAGTACTTC.

This clonotype was seen just once. This chain joins TRBV7-2 and TRBJ1-1, with D uncertain. CDR3 length: 16 residues. Deletions cut 5 bases from V and 4 bases from J, with 20 bases between. Germline assignment: CDR1 SGHTA and CDR2 FQGNSA. The CDR3: CASSARVPVASTEAFF. The CDR3 nucleotides read TGTGCCAGCAGCGCCCGGGTCCCCGTCGCTTCCACTGAAGCTTTCTTT. Full variable domain (missing parts from reference TRBV7-2 and TRBJ1-1): GAGVSQSPSNKVTEKGKDVELRCDPISGHTALYWYRQSLGQGLEFLIYFQGNSAPDKSGLPSDRFSAERTGGSVSTLTIQRTQQEDSAVYLCASSARVPVASTEAFFGQGTRLTVV.

The rearrangement uses TRBV5-1 and TRBJ2-2; 9 nucleotides match TRBD1. CDR1 and CDR2 (germline): SGHRS, YFSETQ. This CDR3 has 15 amino acids. V lost 9 bases, J lost 6 bases, and 12 bases stayed unmatched. The CDR3: CATTPGQGSPGELFF. The CDR3 coding sequence is TGCGCCACAACCCCGGGACAGGGCAGTCCCGGGGAGCTGTTTTTT.

The table lists this clonotype with a few counts. The genes are TRBV10-1 and TRBJ2-3, with D tentatively TRBD2 (6 bases). Germline CDR1 WNHNN, CDR2 SYGVQD (reference sequence). The V end was cut by 3 bases, the J end by 4 bases, with 14 bases between. The CDR3 is 15 amino acids. DNA of the CDR3: TGCGCCAGCAGTGAAGGAGGGCTCCGCGCAGATACGCAGTATTTT. Residues: CASSEGGLRADTQYF.

V gene TRBV7-2 combines with J gene TRBJ1-6, with D hard to call. Germline lookup yields CDR1 SGHTA and CDR2 FQGNSA. The CDR3 runs to 15 residues. Trimming took 3 bases from V and 0 from J, leaving 6 bases between them. CDR3 sequence reads: CASSFSSSYNSPLHF. The CDR3 DNA sequence: TGTGCCAGCAGCTTCAGTAGCTCCTATAATTCACCCCTCCACTTT.

In this sample, this clonotype turned up many times. The chain couples TRBV6-2 or TRBV6-3 to TRBJ1-5; 10 nucleotides agree with TRBD1. V gave up 4 bases and J gave up 4 bases; unmatched junction bases: 7. Per the germline V gene, CDR1 is MNHEY and CDR2 is SVGEGT. The CDR3 has 16 residues. The CDR3 nucleotides read TGTGCCAGCAGTTCCCTGGACAGGGGGGATAATCAGCCCCAGCATTTT. Amino acid sequence: CASSSLDRGDNQPQHF.

This clonotype was seen at least ten times. The chain recombines TRBV6-5 with TRBJ2-1; TRBD1 matches at 7 bases. V trimming: 5 bases; J trimming: 6 bases; junction bases outside the gene matches: 7. The CDR3 totals 14 residues. The germline gives CDR1 MNHEY, CDR2 SVGAGI. The CDR3 nucleotides are TGTGCCAGCAGTCGTCAGGGGGTCTCCAATGAGCAGTTCTTC. Amino acids: CASSRQGVSNEQFF.

This rearrangement joins TRBV5-1 to TRBJ2-3; no definite D call. There are 16 residues in the CDR3. Germline CDR1 reads SGHRS; CDR2 reads YFSETQ. V was trimmed by 4 bases and J by 4 bases, leaving 19 bases between them. CDR3 protein: CASSPYQALSSDTQYF. CDR3 sequence (DNA): TGCGCCAGCAGCCCCTACCAGGCCCTCAGCTCAGATACGCAGTATTTT.

The V and J genes are TRBV9 and TRBJ1-4; D may be TRBD1 (6 bases). The CDR3 covers 15 residues. The germline V and J ends were trimmed by 6 bases and 2 bases, with 14 bases remaining between them. The germline gives CDR1 SGDLS, CDR2 YYNGEE. As DNA, the CDR3 is TGTGCCAGCACGCGGGGGCAGGGCACTAATGAAAAACTGTTTTTT. Protein product: CASTRGQGTNEKLFF.

The chain employs TRBV24-1 and TRBJ2-5, with 10 nucleotides matching TRBD1. V shed 5 bases, J shed 5 bases, and the junction held 7 bases outside the gene matches. Germline CDR1 reads KGHDR; CDR2 reads SFDVKD. The CDR3 covers 15 residues. CDR3 sequence: CATSVPGQGYETQYF. The DNA for the CDR3 is TGTGCCACCAGTGTTCCGGGACAGGGGTACGAGACCCAGTACTTC.